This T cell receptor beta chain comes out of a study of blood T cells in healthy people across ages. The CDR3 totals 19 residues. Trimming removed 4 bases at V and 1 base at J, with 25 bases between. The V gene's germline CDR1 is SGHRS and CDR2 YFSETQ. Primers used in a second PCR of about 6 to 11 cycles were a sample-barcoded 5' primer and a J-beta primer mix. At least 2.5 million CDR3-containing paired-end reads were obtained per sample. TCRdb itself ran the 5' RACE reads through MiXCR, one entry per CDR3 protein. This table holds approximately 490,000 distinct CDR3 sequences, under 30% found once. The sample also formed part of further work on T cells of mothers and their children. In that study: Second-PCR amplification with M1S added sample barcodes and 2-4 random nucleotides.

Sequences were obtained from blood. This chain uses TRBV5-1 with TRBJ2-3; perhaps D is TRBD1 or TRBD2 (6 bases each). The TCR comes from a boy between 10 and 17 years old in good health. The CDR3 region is CASSLGPRGLPSGTDTQYF. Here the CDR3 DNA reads TGCGCCAGCAGCCTGGGGCCCAGGGGACTGCCATCGGGCACAGATACGCAGTATTTT.